The subject of this entry is one TCR beta chain. This sample stems from a study of response to subunit inactivated influenza vaccine. Using its own MiXCR run on the RT-PCR reads, TCRdb lists one record per CDR3 protein. The sample consists of about 500,000 distinct CDR3 sequences, 16% of them appearing once. V lost 8 bases and J lost 0; bases outside the gene matches: 3. Germline-derived CDR1 and CDR2 are MNHNS and SASEGT. CDR3 size: 15 residues. The starting material was CD4+ T cells sorted from PBMCs, obtained approximately 25 months after vaccination. This chain uses TRBV6-1 with TRBJ2-1, with 11 bases that match TRBD2. The origin of this receptor is a man aged 45 to 70 who received an inactivated influenza vaccine. The CDR3 nucleotides are TGTGCCAGCCGACTAGCGGGGAGCTCCTACAATGAGCAGTTCTTC. As protein: CASRLAGSSYNEQFF.